This T cell receptor (beta chain) was profiled in a study of control samples from healthy donors and cancer patients. The CDR3 is made up of 16 amino acids. CDR1 and CDR2 (germline): WSHSY, SAAADI. V lost 2 bases and J 5 bases, leaving 16 bases between the germline ends. Data came from immunoSEQ multiplex PCR; TCRdb stores just in-frame clones and leaves some out. Of 150,000 to 200,000 clones listed, around 95% are singletons. This receptor was taken from a woman between 35 and 50 years old in good health. The chain combines TRBV10-2 with TRBJ2-1, with D unresolved. The sequencing sample was made of blood. CDR3 residues: CASSEPTGAYNNEQFF. Here the CDR3 DNA reads TGCGCCAGCAGTGAGCCGACTGGTGCGTACAACAATGAGCAGTTCTTC.